Listed here is a single T cell receptor (beta chain). This record belongs to a study of shared T cell receptors in the human thymus. The V gene's germline CDR1 is SGHDN and CDR2 FVKESK. Trimming removed 1 base at V and 1 base at J, with 4 bases between. This CDR3 region has 13 residues. The protocol was immunoSEQ multiplex PCR, while the TCRdb copy is restricted to in-frame clones and leaves out a portion. The sample shows 600,000 to 900,000 clones, 70% to 90% of them seen only once. The sample was also reused in another study, on human thymus T cells. That work contributes: It was healthy Finnish infants having corrective surgery for congenital heart defects who were the donors. It was from resections taken during corrective heart surgery that the thymus tissue came. There were highly overlapping thymic repertoires among unrelated individuals, as related research reported.

This chain joins TRBV14 and TRBJ1-1; D gene ambiguous. The TCR was taken from a girl less than two years old with a congenital heart defect. Sequencing was done on a sample of thymocytes. The CDR3 DNA follows: TGTGCCAGCAGCCAAGCACAGAACACTGAAGCTTTCTTT. It specifies CASSQAQNTEAFF. Supplemented by reference TRBV14 and TRBJ1-1, the full variable domain reads EAGVTQFPSHSVIEKGQTVTLRCDPISGHDNLYWYRRVMGKEIKFLLHFVKESKQDESGMPNNRFLAERTGGTYSTLKVQPAELEDSGVYFCASSQAQNTEAFFGQGTRLTVV.